The clone carrying this T cell receptor (beta chain) came up many times. The antigen remains undetermined. Diagnosis rested on symptoms, serum thyroxine and TRAb, thyroid ultrasound, and orbital computed tomography. These data are taken from a study of T cells in Graves' hyperthyroidism and ophthalmopathy. Study-wide points: Most expanded thyroid clonotypes above 0.001 also appeared in blood. Ophthalmopathy and stable hyperthyroidism were separated by a 13 V-J model.

CDR1 is KGHDR and CDR2 is SFDVKD in the germline V gene. The CDR3 sequence is 15 residues long. V was trimmed by 5 bases and J by 0 bases, leaving 12 bases between them. TCR beta CDR3 region amplification was performed from RNA transcripts. An initial round of RT-PCR targeting the TCR CDR3 relied on the HTBI primer set. TCRdb called the multiplex PCR reads again in MiXCR, with one record for every CDR3 protein. The sample holds about 290,000 distinct CDR3 sequences; approximately 19% are singletons and the top ten take under 45%. Sequenced input: blood. The source is a man between 45 and 60 years old with Graves' ophthalmopathy. The genes are TRBV24-1 and TRBJ2-5; possibly TRBD1 for D (6 bases). The CDR3 nucleotides are TGTGCCACCAGTGGGTCAGGGGCCTACCAAGAGACCCAGTACTTC. It specifies CATSGSGAYQETQYF.